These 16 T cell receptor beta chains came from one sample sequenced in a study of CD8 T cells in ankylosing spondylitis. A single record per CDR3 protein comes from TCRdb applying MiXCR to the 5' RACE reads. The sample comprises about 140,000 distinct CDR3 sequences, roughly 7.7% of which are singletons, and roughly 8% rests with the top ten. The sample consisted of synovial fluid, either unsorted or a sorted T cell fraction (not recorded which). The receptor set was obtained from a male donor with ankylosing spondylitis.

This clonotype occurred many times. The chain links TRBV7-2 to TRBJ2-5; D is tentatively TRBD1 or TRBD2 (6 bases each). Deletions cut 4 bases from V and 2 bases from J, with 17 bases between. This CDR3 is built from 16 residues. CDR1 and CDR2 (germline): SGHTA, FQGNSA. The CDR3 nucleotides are TGTGCCAGCAGCTACTTCCCGGGGGCCAGACAAGAGACCCAGTACTTC. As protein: CASSYFPGARQETQYF.

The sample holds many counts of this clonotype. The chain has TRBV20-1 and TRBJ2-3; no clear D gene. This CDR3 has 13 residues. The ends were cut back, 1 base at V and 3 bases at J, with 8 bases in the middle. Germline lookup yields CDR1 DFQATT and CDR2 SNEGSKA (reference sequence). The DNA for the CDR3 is TGCAGTGCTAGAGGGACCATAACAGATACGCAGTATTTT. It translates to CSARGTITDTQYF.

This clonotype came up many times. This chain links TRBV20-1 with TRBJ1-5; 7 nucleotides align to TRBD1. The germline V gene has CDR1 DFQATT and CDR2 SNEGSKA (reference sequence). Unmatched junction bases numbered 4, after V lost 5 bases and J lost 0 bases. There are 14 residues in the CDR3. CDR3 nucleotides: TGCAGTGCTTGGACAGGCTCTAGCAATCAGCCCCAGCATTTT. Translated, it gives CSAWTGSSNQPQHF.

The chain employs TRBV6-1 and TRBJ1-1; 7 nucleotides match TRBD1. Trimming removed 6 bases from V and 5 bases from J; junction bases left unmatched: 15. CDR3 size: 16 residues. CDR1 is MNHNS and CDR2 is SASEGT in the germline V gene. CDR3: CASRAHRGVPGTEAFF. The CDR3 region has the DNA TGTGCCAGCAGAGCGCACAGGGGAGTCCCCGGGACTGAAGCTTTCTTT.

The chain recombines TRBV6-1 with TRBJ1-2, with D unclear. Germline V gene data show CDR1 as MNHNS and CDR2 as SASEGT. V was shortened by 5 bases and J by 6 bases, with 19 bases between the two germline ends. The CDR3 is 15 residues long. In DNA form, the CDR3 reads TGTGCCAGCAGTCCCGAGAGATACTTGAGTGATGGCTACACCTTC. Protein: CASSPERYLSDGYTF.

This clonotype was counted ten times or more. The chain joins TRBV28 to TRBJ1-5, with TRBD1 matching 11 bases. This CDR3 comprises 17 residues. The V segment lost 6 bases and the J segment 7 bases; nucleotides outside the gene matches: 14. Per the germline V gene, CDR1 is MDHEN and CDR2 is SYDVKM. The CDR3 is CASRSLEYGTGGQPQHF. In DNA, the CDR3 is TGTGCCAGCAGGAGTTTAGAGTACGGGACAGGGGGACAGCCCCAGCATTTT. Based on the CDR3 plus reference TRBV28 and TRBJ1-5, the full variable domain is DVKVTQSSRYLVKRTGEKVFLECVQDMDHENMFWYRQDPGLGLRLIYFSYDVKMKEKGDIPEGYSVSREKKERFSLILESASTNQTSMYLCASRSLEYGTGGQPQHFGDGTRLSIL.

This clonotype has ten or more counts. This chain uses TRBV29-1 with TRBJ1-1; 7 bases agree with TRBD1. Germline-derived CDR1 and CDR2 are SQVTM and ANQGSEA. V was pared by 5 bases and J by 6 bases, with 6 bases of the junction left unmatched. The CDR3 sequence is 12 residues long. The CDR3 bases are TGCAGCGTTCGGACAGGCGAGGCTGAAGCTTTCTTT. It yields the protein CSVRTGEAEAFF.

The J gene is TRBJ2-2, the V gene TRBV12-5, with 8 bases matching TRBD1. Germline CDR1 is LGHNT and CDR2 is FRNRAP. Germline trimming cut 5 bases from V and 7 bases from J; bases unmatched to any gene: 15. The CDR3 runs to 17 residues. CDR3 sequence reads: CASGPPDRGLVGGELFF. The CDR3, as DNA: TGTGCTAGTGGTCCCCCCGACAGGGGACTCGTGGGCGGGGAGCTGTTTTTT.

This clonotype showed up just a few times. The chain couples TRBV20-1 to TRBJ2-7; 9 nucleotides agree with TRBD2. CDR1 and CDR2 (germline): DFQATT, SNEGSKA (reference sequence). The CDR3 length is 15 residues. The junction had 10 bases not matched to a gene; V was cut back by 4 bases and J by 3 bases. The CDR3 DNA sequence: TGCAGTGCTACCTCGGGCAGCGGGAGGCTCTACGAGCAGTACTTC. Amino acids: CSATSGSGRLYEQYF.

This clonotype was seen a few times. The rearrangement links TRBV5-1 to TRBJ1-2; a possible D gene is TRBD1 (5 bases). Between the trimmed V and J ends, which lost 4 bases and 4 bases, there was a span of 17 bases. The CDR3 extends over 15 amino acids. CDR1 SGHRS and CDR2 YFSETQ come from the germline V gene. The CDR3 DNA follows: TGCGCCAGCAGCCCAGCGCTCGGTGGGGGCTATGGCTACACCTTC. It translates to CASSPALGGGYGYTF.

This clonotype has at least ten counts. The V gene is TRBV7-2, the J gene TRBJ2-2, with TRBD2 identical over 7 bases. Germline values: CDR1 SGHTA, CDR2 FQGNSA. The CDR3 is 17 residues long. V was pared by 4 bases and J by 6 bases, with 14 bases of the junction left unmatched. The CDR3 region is CASSSRPSGVGSGELFF. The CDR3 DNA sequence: TGTGCCAGCAGCTCCCGCCCCAGCGGGGTTGGTTCCGGGGAGCTGTTTTTT.

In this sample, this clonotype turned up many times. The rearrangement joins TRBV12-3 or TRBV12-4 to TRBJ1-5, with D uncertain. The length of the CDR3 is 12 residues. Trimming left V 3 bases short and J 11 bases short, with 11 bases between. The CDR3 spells CASSFSSNAQHF. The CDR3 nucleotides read TGTGCCAGCAGTTTCTCGTCGAACGCCCAGCATTTT.

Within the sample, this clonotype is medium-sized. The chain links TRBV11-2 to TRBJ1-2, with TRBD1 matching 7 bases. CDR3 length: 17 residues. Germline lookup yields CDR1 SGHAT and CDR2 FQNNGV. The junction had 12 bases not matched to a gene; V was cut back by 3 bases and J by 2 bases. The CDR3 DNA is TGTGCCAGCAGCTTTAGTCCGCGCCGGGACAGCAACTATGGCTACACCTTC. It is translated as CASSFSPRRDSNYGYTF.

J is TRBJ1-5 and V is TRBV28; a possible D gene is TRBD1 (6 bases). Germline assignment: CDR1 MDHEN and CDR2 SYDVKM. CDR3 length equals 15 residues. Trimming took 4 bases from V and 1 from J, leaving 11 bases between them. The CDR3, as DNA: TGTGCCAGCAGTTCGGGACACCAAAGCAATCAGCCCCAGCATTTT. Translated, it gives CASSSGHQSNQPQHF.

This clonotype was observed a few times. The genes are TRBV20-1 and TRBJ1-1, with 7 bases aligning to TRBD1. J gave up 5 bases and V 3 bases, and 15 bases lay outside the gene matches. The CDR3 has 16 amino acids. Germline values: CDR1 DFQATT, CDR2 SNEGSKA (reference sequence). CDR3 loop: CSASRGAMRGQTEAFF. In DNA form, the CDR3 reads TGCAGTGCTAGTCGCGGCGCAATGAGGGGACAGACTGAAGCTTTCTTT.

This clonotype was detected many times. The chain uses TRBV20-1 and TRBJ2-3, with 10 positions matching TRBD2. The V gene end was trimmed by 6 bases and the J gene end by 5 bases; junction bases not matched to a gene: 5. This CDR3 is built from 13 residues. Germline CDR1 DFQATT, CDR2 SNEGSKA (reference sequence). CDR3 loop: CSAPGLARDTQYF. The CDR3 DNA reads TGCAGTGCCCCGGGACTAGCGAGAGATACGCAGTATTTT.